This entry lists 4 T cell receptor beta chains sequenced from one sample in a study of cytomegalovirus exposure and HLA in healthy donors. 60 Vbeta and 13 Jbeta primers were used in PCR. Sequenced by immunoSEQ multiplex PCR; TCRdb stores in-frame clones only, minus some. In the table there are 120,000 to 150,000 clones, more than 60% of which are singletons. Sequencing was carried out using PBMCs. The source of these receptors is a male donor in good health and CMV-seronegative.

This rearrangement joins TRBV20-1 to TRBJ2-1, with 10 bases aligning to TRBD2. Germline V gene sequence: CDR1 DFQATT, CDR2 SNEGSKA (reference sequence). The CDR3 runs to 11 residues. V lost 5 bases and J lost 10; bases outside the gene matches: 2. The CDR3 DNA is TGCAGTGCTCGGACTAGCGGAGAGCAGTTCTTC. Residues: CSARTSGEQFF.

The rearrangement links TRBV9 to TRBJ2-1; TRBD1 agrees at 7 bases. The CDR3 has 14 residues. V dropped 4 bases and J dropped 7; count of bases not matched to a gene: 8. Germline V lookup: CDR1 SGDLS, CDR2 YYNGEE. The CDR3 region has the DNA TGTGCCAGCAGCAGACAGGGAAGTTTGAATGAGCAGTTCTTC. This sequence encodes CASSRQGSLNEQFF.

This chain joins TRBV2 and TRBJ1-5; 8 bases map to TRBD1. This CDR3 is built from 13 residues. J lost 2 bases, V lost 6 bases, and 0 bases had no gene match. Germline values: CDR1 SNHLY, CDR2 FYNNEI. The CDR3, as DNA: TGTGCCAGCAGGGGACAGGGCAATCAGCCCCAGCATTTT. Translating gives CASRGQGNQPQHF.

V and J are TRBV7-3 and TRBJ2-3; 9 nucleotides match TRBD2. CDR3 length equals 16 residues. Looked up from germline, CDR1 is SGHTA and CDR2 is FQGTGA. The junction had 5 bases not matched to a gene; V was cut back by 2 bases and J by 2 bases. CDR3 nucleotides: TGTGCCAGCAGCTTATCGGTAGCGGGGGACACAGATACGCAGTATTTT. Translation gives CASSLSVAGDTDTQYF.